A selection of T cell receptor beta chains follows, all from one sample in a study of identical twins. From the 5' RACE reads, TCRdb called clonotypes with MiXCR, one entry per CDR3 protein. The sample carries fewer than 900,000 distinct CDR3 sequences, approximately 22% recorded once. The data were also submitted as part of a second study, on T cells expressing NK-cell markers.

Sequencing input: PBMCs. These receptors all come from a woman younger than 35 in good health. Each CDR3 is given with its conserved first and last residue. The D gene is left open where the match is weak. Not all rows give a size; the values are once, few, many and, for expanded clones, a class.

length	D	V	J	size	DNA	CDR3
15	TRBD2	TRBV20-1	TRBJ2-2	many	TGCAGTGCCAGGGAAGCGGGAGTACACACCGGGGAGCTGTTTTTT	CSAREAGVHTGELFF
13	NA	TRBV28	TRBJ2-1	NA	TGTGCCAGCAGTTACAGGTTGGACAATGAGCAGTTCTTC	CASSYRLDNEQFF
17	TRBD2	TRBV15	TRBJ2-1	many	TGTGCCACCAGCAGATTCGGGGGGGGCAGCTCCTACAATGAGCAGTTCTTC	CATSRFGGGSSYNEQFF
18	TRBD1	TRBV5-1	TRBJ2-3	NA	TGCGCCAGCAGCCAGGGACAGGGGCCCAGCGGGGGTACAGATACGCAGTATTTT	CASSQGQGPSGGTDTQYF
14	NA	TRBV12-3/TRBV12-4	TRBJ2-2	few	TGTGCCAGCAGTTTTGGAGGCAAGGACGGGGAGCTGTTTTTT	CASSFGGKDGELFF
14	TRBD2	TRBV20-1	TRBJ2-5	NA	TGCAGTGCTAGAGGTAGCGGGAGTGGGGAGACCCAGTACTTC	CSARGSGSGETQYF
19	TRBD2	TRBV5-1	TRBJ2-1	NA	TGCGCCAGCAGCTCCCGGGGAACTAGCGGGGTAACCTCCTACAATGAGCAGTTCTTC	CASSSRGTSGVTSYNEQFF
12	NA	TRBV29-1	TRBJ2-5	few	TGCAGCGTTGAAGAACAGGTCGAGACCCAGTACTTC	CSVEEQVETQYF
16	NA	TRBV20-1	TRBJ2-3	few	TGCAGCGCTAGAGACCCGCAGACGACTAGCACAGATACGCAGTATTTT	CSARDPQTTSTDTQYF
12	NA	TRBV5-6	TRBJ1-2	few	TGTGCCAGCAGCTTAACATATTCAGGCTACACCTTC	CASSLTYSGYTF
13	NA	TRBV20-1	TRBJ2-7	NA	TGCAGTGCTAGAAGCACTGCACTGCGCGAGCAGTACTTC	CSARSTALREQYF
19	TRBD2	TRBV6-5	TRBJ2-3	NA	TGTGCCAGCAGTTACTCCCAAGGACTAGCGGGAGAGAAGACAGATACGCAGTATTTT	CASSYSQGLAGEKTDTQYF
16	NA	TRBV27	TRBJ2-3	NA	TGTGCCAGCAGTTTTGGAGGAAGAGCGATCGCAGATACGCAGTATTTT	CASSFGGRAIADTQYF
15	TRBD2	TRBV6-2/TRBV6-3	TRBJ2-1	NA	TGTGCCAGCAGAGAGACGGGGGGGCATCTGAATGAGCAGTTCTTC	CASRETGGHLNEQFF
12	NA	TRBV6-2/TRBV6-3	TRBJ2-7	NA	TGTGCCAGCAGGACCGACAACTACGAGCAGTACTTC	CASRTDNYEQYF
13	NA	TRBV6-1	TRBJ1-6	few	TGTGCCAGCAGTGTACAGCGCCGGTCACCCCTCCACTTT	CASSVQRRSPLHF
12	TRBD1	TRBV25-1	TRBJ2-7	few	TGTGCCAACCTACAGGGGGACGGCGAGCAGTACTTC	CANLQGDGEQYF
14	TRBD1	TRBV27	TRBJ1-2	few	TGTGCCAGCAGTGACAGGGGAAGTGGAAATGGCTACACCTTC	CASSDRGSGNGYTF
18	TRBD2	TRBV25-1	TRBJ2-2	NA	TGTGCCAGCAGTGAATCTAGCGGGGGGGCCTCTAGCATCGGGGAGCTGTTTTTT	CASSESSGGASSIGELFF
12	NA	TRBV20-1	TRBJ1-5	NA	TGCAGTGCTAGTTACAGGGTAGAGCCCCAGCATTTT	CSASYRVEPQHF
17	NA	TRBV5-1	TRBJ2-7	NA	TGCGCCAGCAGCTTACCGGAGGGGGCAGGGACACGCTACGAGCAGTACTTC	CASSLPEGAGTRYEQYF
16	NA	TRBV6-1	TRBJ1-1	NA	TGTGCCAGCAGTAGTGCCCGACGGGGACTGAACACTGAAGCTTTCTTT	CASSSARRGLNTEAFF
12	NA	TRBV3-1	TRBJ2-1	many	TGTGCCAGCAGCCAAGATAGCCATGAGCAGTTCTTC	CASSQDSHEQFF
12	NA	TRBV20-1	TRBJ2-7	few	TGCAGTGCCAGGACTCAAGGCTACGAGCAGTACTTC	CSARTQGYEQYF
15	TRBD2	TRBV7-6	TRBJ2-7	NA	TGTGCCAGCAGCTCAAGTAGTAATAGCGGGAGCGAGCAGTACTTC	CASSSSSNSGSEQYF
16	TRBD1	TRBV12-3/TRBV12-4	TRBJ2-1	many	TGTGCCAGCAGCCGACGGGACAGGGGGAAGGACAATGAGCAGTTCTTC	CASSRRDRGKDNEQFF
16	NA	TRBV7-3	TRBJ2-2	few	TGTGCCAGCAGCTTAAGTACAGGACCAAACACCGGGGAGCTGTTTTTT	CASSLSTGPNTGELFF
11	TRBD1	TRBV6-2/TRBV6-3	TRBJ1-3	NA	TGTGCCAGCTCCGCCCGGGACAGGATGCATTTT	CASSARDRMHF
15	TRBD2	TRBV20-1	TRBJ2-5	few	TGCAGTGCTAGGGGGAAAAGGACTAGCCTAGAGACCCAGTACTTC	CSARGKRTSLETQYF
15	NA	TRBV20-1	TRBJ2-1	few	TGCAGTGCACGGCATAGCGGTAGACTATACAATGAGCAGTTCTTC	CSARHSGRLYNEQFF
18	TRBD1	TRBV11-1	TRBJ2-6	few	TGTGCCAGCAGCCCGACGGGACAGGGAATCCCTGGGGCCAACGTCCTGACTTTC	CASSPTGQGIPGANVLTF
14	TRBD1	TRBV7-3	TRBJ2-5	NA	TGTGCCAGCAGCTTAACTGGACAGGGTGAGACCCAGTACTTC	CASSLTGQGETQYF
14	NA	TRBV12-3/TRBV12-4	TRBJ1-2	many	TGTGCCAGCAGTCTCCGACGGGGAAACTATGGCTACACCTTC	CASSLRRGNYGYTF
14	NA	TRBV29-1	TRBJ2-5	NA	TGCAGCGTTCTCCCGAAGACTATTCAAGAGACCCAGTACTTC	CSVLPKTIQETQYF
16	NA	TRBV6-1	TRBJ2-7	NA	TGTGCCAGCAGGAGAGACGCGGGCTTAACGAGCGGCGAGCAGTACTTC	CASRRDAGLTSGEQYF
14	NA	TRBV5-6	TRBJ1-1	NA	TGTGCCAGCAGTACCTATGGGAACATAGCTGAAGCTTTCTTT	CASSTYGNIAEAFF
14	NA	TRBV6-1	TRBJ1-2	few	TGTGCCAGCAGCGGACTGAAAGCTAACTATGGCTACACCTTC	CASSGLKANYGYTF
15	NA	TRBV10-3	TRBJ2-1	NA	TGTGCCATCAGTGGACTGGACTCATCCTACAATGAGCAGTTCTTC	CAISGLDSSYNEQFF
13	NA	TRBV12-3/TRBV12-4	TRBJ2-1	NA	TGTGCCAGCAGTCCCAAGAACTACAATGAGCAGTTCTTC	CASSPKNYNEQFF
20	TRBD2	TRBV11-2	TRBJ2-3	few	TGTGCCAGCAGCTTAGGTCTTCTACTAGCGGGAGCAGGTCGTGCAGATACGCAGTATTTT	CASSLGLLLAGAGRADTQYF
16	TRBD2	TRBV9	TRBJ2-1	NA	TGTGCCAGCAGCTTCCCGCGGGGGATCGATGGGCATGAGCAGTTCTTC	CASSFPRGIDGHEQFF
13	NA	TRBV6-5	TRBJ1-2	few	TGTGCCAGCAGTTACGAGGGGTCGGGGGGCTACACCTTC	CASSYEGSGGYTF
16	TRBD1	TRBV5-5	TRBJ2-1	few	TGTGCCAGCAGGGCCGGACAGGGGGCTCGGTACAATGAGCAGTTCTTC	CASRAGQGARYNEQFF
15	TRBD2	TRBV5-5	TRBJ2-5	NA	TGTGCCAGCAGCAATAGCGGGCTCCAACAAGAGACCCAGTACTTC	CASSNSGLQQETQYF
15	NA	TRBV12-3/TRBV12-4	TRBJ1-1	many	TGTGCCAGCAGTTTAGCTCCGACAGGGAACACTGAAGCTTTCTTT	CASSLAPTGNTEAFF
14	NA	TRBV5-1	TRBJ2-7	NA	TGCGCCAGCAGCCCGATGACTGCTACCTACGAGCAGTACTTC	CASSPMTATYEQYF
14	NA	TRBV12-3/TRBV12-4	TRBJ1-4	NA	TGTGCCAGCACCCTGGGGGGGGGAAATGAAAAACTGTTTTTT	CASTLGGGNEKLFF
12	NA	TRBV5-1	TRBJ2-7	NA	TGCGCCAGCAGCTTGGTTATGAGGGAGCAGTACTTC	CASSLVMREQYF
15	NA	TRBV20-1	TRBJ2-1	NA	TGCAGTGCCACGAGGGCGCGGACACATTACAATGAGCAGTTCTTC	CSATRARTHYNEQFF
16	NA	TRBV25-1	TRBJ2-2	few	TGTGCCAGCAGTGGTCCGAGGGGGGGTAACACCGGGGAGCTGTTTTTT	CASSGPRGGNTGELFF
14	NA	TRBV6-5	TRBJ2-7	few	TGTGCCAGCAGTTACTGGGACCGGGACACCGAGCAGTACTTC	CASSYWDRDTEQYF
19	TRBD1	TRBV27	TRBJ2-6	few	TGTGCCAGCAGTTCCCGGACAGGGGATCATTTCCCTGGGGCCAACGTCCTGACTTTC	CASSSRTGDHFPGANVLTF
18	TRBD1	TRBV5-6	TRBJ2-3	few	TGTGCCAGCAGGACGCCCGCAACAGGGGCAGGGAGCACAGATACGCAGTATTTT	CASRTPATGAGSTDTQYF
16	NA	TRBV7-2	TRBJ2-1	NA	TGTGCCAGCAGCCTTGGGACGGGGAGCTCCTACAATGAGCAGTTCTTC	CASSLGTGSSYNEQFF
16	NA	TRBV3-1	TRBJ1-2	few	TGTGCCAGCAGCCAAGGGCGGACCTCGGAATTCTATGGCTACACCTTC	CASSQGRTSEFYGYTF
14	TRBD1	TRBV12-3/TRBV12-4	TRBJ2-1	NA	TGTGCCAGCAGCCGGTCGGACAGGGGTTATGAGCAGTTCTTC	CASSRSDRGYEQFF
15	TRBD2	TRBV5-1	TRBJ2-1	few	TGCGCCAGCAGCTTTAGAACTAGCGGAAGTAGTGAGCAGTTCTTC	CASSFRTSGSSEQFF
14	NA	TRBV21-1	TRBJ2-2	NA	TGTGCCAGAACGGGGAACCTGAACACCGGGGAGCTGTTTTTT	CARTGNLNTGELFF
13	NA	TRBV27	TRBJ2-7	NA	TGTGCCAGCAGTTTGGGCATCTTCTCCGAGCAGTACTTC	CASSLGIFSEQYF
14	TRBD1	TRBV18	TRBJ2-7	many	TGTGCCAGCTCACTGGGACAGGGGAGGGGCGAGCAGTACTTC	CASSLGQGRGEQYF